Below, 10 T cell receptor beta chains from the same sample are listed, as sequenced in a study of immune heterogeneity within non-small cell lung tumors. The authors amplified TCR beta CDR3 by multiplex PCR with 32 V and 13 J primers. One entry per CDR3 protein results from TCRdb running MiXCR on the multiplex PCR reads. The data contain over 10,000 distinct CDR3 sequences, roughly 22% of them singletons. Bulk tumor genomic DNA constituted the template, at 450 to 700 ng per sample. Several biopsies were collected from each primary tumor during surgery. They were spaced as far apart as possible within the tumor mass. Curative operations were performed on patients who had untreated, newly diagnosed non-small cell lung cancer. The sample taken for sequencing was lung tumor tissue. These TCRs come from a man in his 60s with non-small cell lung cancer.

Note on this clonotype: A much larger clone lies a single base off, so this may be a read error. V usage is TRBV6-2 or TRBV6-3 and J usage is TRBJ2-7; either TRBD1 or TRBD2 may fit D (5 bases each). V lost 5 bases to trimming and J lost 4 bases, with 18 bases between them. Germline V gene lookup returns CDR1 MNHEY and CDR2 SVGEGT. The CDR3 runs to 15 residues. CDR3 coding DNA: TGTGCCAGCAGTCCCGGGGCGTCAGCGAAGTACGAGCAGTACTTC. Its translation is CASSPGASAKYEQYF.

As regards this clonotype: A much larger clone lies a single base off, so this may be a read error. This rearrangement joins TRBV10-3 to TRBJ1-3; TRBD1 might be the D (5 bases). The CDR3 consists of 17 residues. Germline CDR1 ENHRY, CDR2 SYGVKD. V lost 0 bases to trimming and J lost 2 bases, with 14 bases between them. The CDR3 protein is CAISESKRGDPGNTIYF. CDR3 nucleotides: TGTGCCATCAGTGAGTCCAAGAGGGGCGACCCTGGAAACACCATATATTTT.

The V gene is TRBV20-1, the J gene TRBJ2-5; a possible D gene is TRBD2 (5 bases). Trimming removed 4 bases at V and 3 bases at J, with 12 bases between. Germline loops: CDR1 DFQATT, CDR2 SNEGSKA (reference sequence). CDR3 size: 13 residues. CDR3 bases: TGCAGTGCTACATCGGGGTTTAAAGAGACCCAGTACTTC. Amino acids: CSATSGFKETQYF.

This clonotype appeared once. This chain uses TRBV12-3 or TRBV12-4 with TRBJ2-1; D gene ambiguous. V was trimmed by 3 bases and J by 3 bases, leaving 6 bases between them. CDR3 length equals 13 residues. This chain's CDR3 is CASSFQVYNEQFF. The CDR3 nucleotides are TGTGCCAGCAGTTTTCAGGTCTACAATGAGCAGTTCTTC.

The chain links TRBV6-6 to TRBJ2-5; D is perhaps TRBD2 (6 bases). Germline CDR1 and CDR2: MNHNY and SVGAGI (reference sequence). The V end lost 3 bases, the J end lost 5 bases, and 10 bases lay between the germline ends. The CDR3 runs to 13 residues. The CDR3, as DNA: TGTGCCAGCAGTTATTTGGGGAGGGAGACCCAGTACTTC. Amino acids: CASSYLGRETQYF.

The chain is built from TRBV7-2 and TRBJ2-3; 7 nucleotides match TRBD2. In germline, CDR1 is SGHTA, CDR2 FQGNSA. V was pared by 4 bases and J by 1 base, with 2 bases of the junction left unmatched. The CDR3 runs to 14 residues. The CDR3 nucleotides are TGTGCCAGCAGCTCAGCGGGGCGCACAGATACGCAGTATTTT. Its protein product is CASSSAGRTDTQYF.

The gene calls are TRBV12-3 or TRBV12-4 and TRBJ2-5; a possible D gene is TRBD1 (5 bases). The CDR3 spans 14 residues. V was cut by 5 bases and J by 3 bases, with 13 bases left in between. The CDR3, as DNA: TGTGCCAGCAGTCCCCAGGGTCGGGAAGAGACCCAGTACTTC. It specifies CASSPQGREETQYF.

This clonotype was recorded many times. The chain couples TRBV20-1 to TRBJ2-7; D unclear. V was pared by 6 bases and J by 0 bases, with 12 bases between. Germline V gene sequence: CDR1 DFQATT, CDR2 SNEGSKA (reference sequence). CDR3 length equals 13 residues. This chain's CDR3 is CSARRSSSYEQYF. The CDR3 bases are TGCAGTGCCAGGCGCTCGAGCTCCTACGAGCAGTACTTC.

This clonotype was counted only a few times. The chain links TRBV4-1 to TRBJ2-2; 8 bases fit TRBD1. The germline gives CDR1 MGHRA, CDR2 YSYEKL. V shed 1 base, J shed 6 bases, and the junction held 7 bases outside the gene matches. CDR3 length equals 16 residues. The CDR3 sequence: CASSQGTGINAGELFF. The CDR3 nucleotides read TGCGCCAGCAGCCAAGGGACAGGGATTAACGCCGGGGAGCTGTTTTTT.

To note about this clonotype: A much more abundant neighbour one base away suggests this may be a read error. The chain combines TRBV19 with TRBJ1-1; no clear D. CDR3 length: 14 residues. From germline, CDR1 is LNHDA and CDR2 SQIVND (reference sequence). The CDR3 sequence is CASSSAGLNTKAFF. In DNA, the CDR3 is TGTGCCAGTAGTAGTGCAGGCCTGAACACTAAAGCTTTCTTT.